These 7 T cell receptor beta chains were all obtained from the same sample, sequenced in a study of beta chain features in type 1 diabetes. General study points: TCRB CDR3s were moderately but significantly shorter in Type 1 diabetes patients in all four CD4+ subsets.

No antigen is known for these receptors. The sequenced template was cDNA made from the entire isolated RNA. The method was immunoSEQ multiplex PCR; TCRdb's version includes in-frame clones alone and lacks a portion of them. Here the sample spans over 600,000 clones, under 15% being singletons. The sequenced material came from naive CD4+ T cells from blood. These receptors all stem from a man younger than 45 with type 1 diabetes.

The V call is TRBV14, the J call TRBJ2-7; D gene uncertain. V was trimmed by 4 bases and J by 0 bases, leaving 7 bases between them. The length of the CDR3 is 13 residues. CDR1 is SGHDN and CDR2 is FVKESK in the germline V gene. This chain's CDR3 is CASSPEISYEQYF. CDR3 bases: TGTGCCAGCAGCCCCGAAATCTCCTACGAGCAGTACTTC.

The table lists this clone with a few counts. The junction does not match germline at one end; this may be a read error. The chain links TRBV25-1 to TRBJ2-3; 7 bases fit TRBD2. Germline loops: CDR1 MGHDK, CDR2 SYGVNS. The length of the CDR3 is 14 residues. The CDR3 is CASSASGPTNTQYF. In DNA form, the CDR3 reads TGTGCCAGCTCCGCTAGCGGCCCCACAAATACGCAGTATTTT.

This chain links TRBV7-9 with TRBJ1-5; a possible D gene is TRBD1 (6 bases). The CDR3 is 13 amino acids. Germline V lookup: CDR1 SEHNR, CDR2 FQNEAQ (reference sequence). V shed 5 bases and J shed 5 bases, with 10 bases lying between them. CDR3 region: CASSPRGDQPQHF. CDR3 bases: TGTGCCAGCAGCCCAAGGGGGGATCAGCCCCAGCATTTT.

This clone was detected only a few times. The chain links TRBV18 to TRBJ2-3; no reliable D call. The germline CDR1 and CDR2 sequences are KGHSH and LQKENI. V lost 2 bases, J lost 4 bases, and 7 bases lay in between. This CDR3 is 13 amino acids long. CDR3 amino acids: CASSPGVADTQYF. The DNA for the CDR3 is TGTGCCAGCTCACCAGGAGTCGCAGATACGCAGTATTTT.

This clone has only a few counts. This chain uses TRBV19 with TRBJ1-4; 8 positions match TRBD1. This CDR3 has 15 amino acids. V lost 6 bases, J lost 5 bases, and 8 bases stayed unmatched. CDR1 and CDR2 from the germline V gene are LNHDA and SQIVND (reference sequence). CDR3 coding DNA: TGTGCCAGTAGGCTCGACAGGGGAGAAAATGAAAAACTGTTTTTT. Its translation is CASRLDRGENEKLFF.

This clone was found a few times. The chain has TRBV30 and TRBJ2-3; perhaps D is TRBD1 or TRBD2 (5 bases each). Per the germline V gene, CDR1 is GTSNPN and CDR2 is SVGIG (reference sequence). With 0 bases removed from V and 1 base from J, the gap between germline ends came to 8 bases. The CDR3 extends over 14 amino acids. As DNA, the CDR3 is TGTGCCTGGAGTGTACAGGAGGGCACAGATACGCAGTATTTT. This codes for CAWSVQEGTDTQYF.

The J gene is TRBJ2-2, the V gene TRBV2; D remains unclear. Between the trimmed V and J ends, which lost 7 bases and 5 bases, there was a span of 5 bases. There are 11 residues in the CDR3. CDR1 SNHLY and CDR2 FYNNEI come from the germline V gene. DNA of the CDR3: TGTGCCAGCAAATGGACCGGGGAGCTGTTTTTT. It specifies CASKWTGELFF.